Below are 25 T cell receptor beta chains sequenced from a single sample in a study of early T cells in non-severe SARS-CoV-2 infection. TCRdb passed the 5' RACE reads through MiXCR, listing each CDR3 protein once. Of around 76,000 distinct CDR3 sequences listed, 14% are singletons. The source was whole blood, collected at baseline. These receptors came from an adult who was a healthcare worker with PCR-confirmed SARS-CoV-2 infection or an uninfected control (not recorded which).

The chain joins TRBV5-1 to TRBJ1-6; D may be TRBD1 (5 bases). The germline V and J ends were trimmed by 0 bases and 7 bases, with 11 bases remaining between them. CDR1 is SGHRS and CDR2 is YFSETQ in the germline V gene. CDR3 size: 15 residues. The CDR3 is CASSLAGVGNSPLHF. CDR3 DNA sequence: TGCGCCAGCAGCTTGGCGGGGGTCGGAAATTCACCCCTCCACTTT.

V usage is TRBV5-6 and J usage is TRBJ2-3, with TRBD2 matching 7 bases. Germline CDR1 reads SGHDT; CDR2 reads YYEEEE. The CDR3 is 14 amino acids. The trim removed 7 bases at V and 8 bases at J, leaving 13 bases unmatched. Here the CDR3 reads CASWEGLRGGTQYF. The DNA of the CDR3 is TGTGCCAGCTGGGAGGGCCTGAGAGGTGGTACGCAGTATTTT.

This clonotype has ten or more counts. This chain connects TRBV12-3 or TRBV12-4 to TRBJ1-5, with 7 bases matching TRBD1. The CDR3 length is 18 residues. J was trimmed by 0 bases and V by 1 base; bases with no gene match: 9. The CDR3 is CASSLGQGGPTSNQPQHF. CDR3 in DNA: TGTGCCAGCAGTTTAGGCCAGGGGGGCCCAACTAGCAATCAGCCCCAGCATTTT.

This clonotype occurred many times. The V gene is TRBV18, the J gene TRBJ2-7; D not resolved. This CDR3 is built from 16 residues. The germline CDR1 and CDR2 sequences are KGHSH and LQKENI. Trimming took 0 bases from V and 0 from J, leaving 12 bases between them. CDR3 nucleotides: TGTGCCAGCTCACCACCGGGAACCTCGTTCTCCTACGAGCAGTACTTC. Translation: CASSPPGTSFSYEQYF.

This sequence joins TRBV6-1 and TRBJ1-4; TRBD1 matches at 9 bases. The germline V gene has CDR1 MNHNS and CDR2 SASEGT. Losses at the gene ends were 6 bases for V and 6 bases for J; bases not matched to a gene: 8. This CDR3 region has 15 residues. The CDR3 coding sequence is TGTGCCAGCAGAGGGACAGGGCGTGGAGATGAAAAACTGTTTTTT. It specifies CASRGTGRGDEKLFF.

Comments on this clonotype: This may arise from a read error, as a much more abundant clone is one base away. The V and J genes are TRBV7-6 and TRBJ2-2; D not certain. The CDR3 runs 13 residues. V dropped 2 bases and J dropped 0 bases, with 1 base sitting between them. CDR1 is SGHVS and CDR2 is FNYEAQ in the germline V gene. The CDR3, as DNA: TGTGCCAGCAGCTTACCGAACACCGGGGAGCTGTTTTTT. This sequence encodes CASSLPNTGELFF.

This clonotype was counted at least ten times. The CDR3 nucleotides read TGCAGTGCCAGACTAAGCGGGGCTCTCTCCTACAATGAGCAGTTCTTC. It encodes CSARLSGALSYNEQFF. This chain links TRBV20-1 with TRBJ2-1; 7 bases line up with TRBD2. The CDR3 is 16 residues long. In germline, CDR1 is DFQATT, CDR2 SNEGSKA (reference sequence). The V and J ends lost 6 bases and 0 bases, in that order; junction bases with no gene match: 11.

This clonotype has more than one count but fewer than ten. CDR3 loop: CASSWMNGYGGELFF. CDR3 nucleotide sequence: TGTGCCAGCTCATGGATGAACGGGTACGGCGGGGAGCTGTTTTTT. The rearrangement uses TRBV18 and TRBJ2-2; no reliable D call. Germline V lookup: CDR1 KGHSH, CDR2 LQKENI. Trimming shortened V by 5 bases and J by 7 bases, and 17 bases separated the two germline ends. The CDR3 spans 15 residues.

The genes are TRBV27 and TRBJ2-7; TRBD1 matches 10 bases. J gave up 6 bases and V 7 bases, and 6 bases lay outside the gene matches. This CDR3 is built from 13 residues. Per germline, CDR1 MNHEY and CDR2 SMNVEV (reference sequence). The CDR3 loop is CASKGTGELEQYF. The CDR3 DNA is TGTGCCAGCAAAGGGACAGGGGAACTCGAGCAGTACTTC.

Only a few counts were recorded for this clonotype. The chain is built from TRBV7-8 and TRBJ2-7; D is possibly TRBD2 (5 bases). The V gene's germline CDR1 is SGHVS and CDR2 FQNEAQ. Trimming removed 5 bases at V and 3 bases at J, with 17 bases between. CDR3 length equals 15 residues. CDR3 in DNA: TGTGCCAGCAGCCCCGAGGGCGCCGCGAACTACGAGCAGTACTTC. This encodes CASSPEGAANYEQYF.

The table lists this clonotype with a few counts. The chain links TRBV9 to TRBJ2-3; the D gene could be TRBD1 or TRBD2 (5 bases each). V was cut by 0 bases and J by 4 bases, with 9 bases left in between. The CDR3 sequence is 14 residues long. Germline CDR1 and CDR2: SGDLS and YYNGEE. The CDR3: CASSVGDPADTQYF. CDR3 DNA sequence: TGTGCCAGCAGCGTAGGGGACCCCGCAGATACGCAGTATTTT.

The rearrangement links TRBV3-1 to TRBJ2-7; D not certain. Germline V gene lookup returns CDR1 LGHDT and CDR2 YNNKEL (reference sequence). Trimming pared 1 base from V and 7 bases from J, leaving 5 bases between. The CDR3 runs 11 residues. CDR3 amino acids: CASSQALEQYF. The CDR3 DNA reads TGTGCCAGCAGCCAAGCCCTGGAGCAGTACTTC.

The CDR3 nucleotides read TGCAGCGGGGACGGGACAGGCGATGAGCAGTTCTTC. Encoded protein: CSGDGTGDEQFF. The rearrangement joins TRBV29-1 to TRBJ2-1, with 8 bases fitting TRBD1. This CDR3 spans 12 amino acids. Germline V lookup: CDR1 SQVTM, CDR2 ANQGSEA. J gave up 8 bases and V 7 bases, and 7 bases lay outside the gene matches.

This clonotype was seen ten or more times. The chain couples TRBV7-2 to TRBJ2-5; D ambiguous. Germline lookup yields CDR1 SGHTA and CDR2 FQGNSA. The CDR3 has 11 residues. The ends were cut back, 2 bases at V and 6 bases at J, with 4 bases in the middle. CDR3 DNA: TGTGCCAGCAGCTTAATGCAGACCCAGTACTTC. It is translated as CASSLMQTQYF.

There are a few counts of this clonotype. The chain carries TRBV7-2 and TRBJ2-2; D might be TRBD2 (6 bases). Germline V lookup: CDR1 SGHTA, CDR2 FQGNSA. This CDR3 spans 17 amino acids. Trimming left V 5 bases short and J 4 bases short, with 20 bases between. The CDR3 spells CASSPYLTSESTGELFF. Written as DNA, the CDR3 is TGTGCCAGCAGCCCTTACCTGACTAGTGAAAGCACCGGGGAGCTGTTTTTT.

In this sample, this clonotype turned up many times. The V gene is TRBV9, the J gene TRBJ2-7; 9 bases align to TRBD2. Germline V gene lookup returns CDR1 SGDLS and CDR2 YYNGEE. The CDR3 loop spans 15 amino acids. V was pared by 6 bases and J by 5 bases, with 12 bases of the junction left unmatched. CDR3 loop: CASTPSGEGADEQYF. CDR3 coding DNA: TGTGCCAGCACCCCTAGCGGGGAGGGTGCAGACGAGCAGTACTTC.

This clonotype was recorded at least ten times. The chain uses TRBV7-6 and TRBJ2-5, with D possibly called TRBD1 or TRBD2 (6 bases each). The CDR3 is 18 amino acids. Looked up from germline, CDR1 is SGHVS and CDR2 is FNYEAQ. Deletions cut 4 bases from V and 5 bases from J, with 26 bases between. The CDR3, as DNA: TGTGCCAGCAGCTCCGGGCGGCTAGCGCTCTCCCAGGGGGAGACCCAGTACTTC. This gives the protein CASSSGRLALSQGETQYF.

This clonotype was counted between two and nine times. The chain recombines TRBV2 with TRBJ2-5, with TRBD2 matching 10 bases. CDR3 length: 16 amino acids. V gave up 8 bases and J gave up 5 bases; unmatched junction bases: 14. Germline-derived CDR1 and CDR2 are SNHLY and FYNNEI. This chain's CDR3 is CASHEGDSGRLETQYF. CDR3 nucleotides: TGTGCCAGCCATGAAGGAGATAGCGGGAGGTTGGAGACCCAGTACTTC.

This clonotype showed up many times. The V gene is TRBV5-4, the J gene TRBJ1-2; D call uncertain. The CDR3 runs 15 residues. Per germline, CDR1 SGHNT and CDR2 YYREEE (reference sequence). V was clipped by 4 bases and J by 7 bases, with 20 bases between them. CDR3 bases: TGTGCCAGCAGCCAACACCTTTCGCGGGATAGTGGCTACACCTTC. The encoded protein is CASSQHLSRDSGYTF.

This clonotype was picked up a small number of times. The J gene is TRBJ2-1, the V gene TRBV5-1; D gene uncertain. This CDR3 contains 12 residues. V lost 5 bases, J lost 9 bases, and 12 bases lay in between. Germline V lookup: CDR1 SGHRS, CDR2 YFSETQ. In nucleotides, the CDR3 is TGCGCCAGCAGTGACGATTACGGTGAGCAGTTCTTC. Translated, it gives CASSDDYGEQFF.

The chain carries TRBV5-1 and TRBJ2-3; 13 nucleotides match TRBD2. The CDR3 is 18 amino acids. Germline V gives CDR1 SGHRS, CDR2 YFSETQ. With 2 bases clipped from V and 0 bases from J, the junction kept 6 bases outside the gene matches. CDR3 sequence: CASSLLAGGSPSTDTQYF. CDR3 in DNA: TGCGCCAGCAGCTTACTAGCGGGAGGGTCACCTAGCACAGATACGCAGTATTTT.

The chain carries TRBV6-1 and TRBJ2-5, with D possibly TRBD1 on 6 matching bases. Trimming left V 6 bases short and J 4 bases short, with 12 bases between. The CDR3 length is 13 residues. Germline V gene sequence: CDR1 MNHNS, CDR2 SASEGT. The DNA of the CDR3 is TGTGCCAGCAGACCACAGGGCGTAGAGACCCAGTACTTC. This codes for CASRPQGVETQYF.

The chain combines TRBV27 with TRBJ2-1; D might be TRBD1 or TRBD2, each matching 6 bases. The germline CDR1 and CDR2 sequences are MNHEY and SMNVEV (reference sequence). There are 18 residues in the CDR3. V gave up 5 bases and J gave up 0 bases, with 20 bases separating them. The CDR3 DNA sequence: TGTGCCAGCAGTCCCTCCCGGGGGCACCAGAGCTCCTACAATGAGCAGTTCTTC. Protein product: CASSPSRGHQSSYNEQFF.

DNA of the CDR3: TGTGCCAGCAGTGCCATGGTAGCGGGTAGACAGTTCTTC. Residues: CASSAMVAGRQFF. The rearrangement links TRBV6-1 to TRBJ2-1, with 7 positions matching TRBD2. Losses at the gene ends were 4 bases for V and 13 bases for J; bases not matched to a gene: 10. This CDR3 region has 13 residues. In germline, CDR1 is MNHNS, CDR2 SASEGT.

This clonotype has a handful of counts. CDR3 in DNA: TGTGCCAGCAGCCGGGACAGGGGGTTCCACGAGCAGTACTTC. Translating gives CASSRDRGFHEQYF. The chain is built from TRBV2 and TRBJ2-7; 11 bases are a match to TRBD1. The CDR3 has 14 amino acids. CDR1 is SNHLY and CDR2 is FYNNEI in the germline V gene. V shed 6 bases and J 5 bases; nucleotides not matched to a gene: 6.